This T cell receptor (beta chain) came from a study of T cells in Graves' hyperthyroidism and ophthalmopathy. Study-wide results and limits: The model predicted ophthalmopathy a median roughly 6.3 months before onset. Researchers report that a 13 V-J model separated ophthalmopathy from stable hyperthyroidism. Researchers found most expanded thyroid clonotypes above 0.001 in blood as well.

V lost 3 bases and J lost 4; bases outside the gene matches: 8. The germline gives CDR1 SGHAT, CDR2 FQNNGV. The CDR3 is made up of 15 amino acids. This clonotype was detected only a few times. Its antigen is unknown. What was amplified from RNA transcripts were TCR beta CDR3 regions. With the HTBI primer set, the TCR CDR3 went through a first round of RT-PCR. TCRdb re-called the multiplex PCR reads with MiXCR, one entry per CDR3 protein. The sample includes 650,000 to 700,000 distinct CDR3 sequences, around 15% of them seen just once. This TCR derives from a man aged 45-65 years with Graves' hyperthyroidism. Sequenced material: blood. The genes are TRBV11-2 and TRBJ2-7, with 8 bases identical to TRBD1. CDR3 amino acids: CASSLSPTGEYEQYF. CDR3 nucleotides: TGTGCCAGCAGCTTGAGTCCGACAGGGGAGTACGAGCAGTACTTC.